This TCR beta chain was identified during a study of technical replicates of blood from a few donors. Germline loops: CDR1 LNHDA, CDR2 SQIVND (reference sequence). The CDR3 length is 16 residues. Losses at the gene ends were 3 bases for V and 6 bases for J; bases not matched to a gene: 10. TCRdb's copy holds only in-frame clones and misses some; the assay was immunoSEQ multiplex PCR. Among tens of thousands of clones listed, roughly 91% were seen once. The source is a human donor in good health. Some clones in this sample may be carry-over from other donors' samples. The sample consisted of PBMCs. The V gene is TRBV19, the J gene TRBJ1-4; 7 nucleotides agree with TRBD1. In nucleotides, the CDR3 is TGTGCCAGTAGTATCAGTCGGGACAGTGCGGATGAAAAACTGTTTTTT. Its translation: CASSISRDSADEKLFF.